A single sample is the source of the 16 T cell receptor beta chains below, sequenced in a study of response to subunit inactivated influenza vaccine. Via MiXCR, TCRdb re-called the RT-PCR reads, giving one row per CDR3 protein. The table has approximately 530,000 distinct CDR3 sequences, approximately 6.9% seen once. Sequenced material: PBMCs from blood, taken roughly 24 months after vaccination. Receptors originate from a man aged 50-75 years who received an inactivated influenza vaccine.

V gene TRBV12-3 or TRBV12-4 combines with J gene TRBJ1-5, with 11 positions matching TRBD1. V was clipped by 3 bases and J by 3 bases; unmatched bases: 4. There are 16 residues in the CDR3. The CDR3 loop reads CASSFGTGGFNQPQHF. The CDR3 DNA sequence: TGTGCCAGCAGTTTCGGGACAGGGGGTTTCAATCAGCCCCAGCATTTT.

This clonotype was counted between two and nine times. The chain combines TRBV5-1 with TRBJ2-1; D perhaps matches TRBD2 (5 bases). The CDR3 loop spans 12 amino acids. Germline V gene lookup returns CDR1 SGHRS and CDR2 YFSETQ. Trimming shortened V by 2 bases and J by 11 bases, and 11 bases separated the two germline ends. The CDR3 nucleotides read TGCGCCAGCAGCTTCGAGGGTCAGCAGCAGTTCTTC. It translates to CASSFEGQQQFF.

This clonotype occurred many times. V usage is TRBV3-1 and J usage is TRBJ1-6; D perhaps matches TRBD1 (5 bases). Germline V gene sequence: CDR1 LGHDT, CDR2 YNNKEL (reference sequence). The CDR3 runs to 14 residues. The ends were cut back, 0 bases at V and 10 bases at J, with 10 bases in the middle. The CDR3 is CASSQDLRGSPLHF. CDR3 coding DNA: TGTGCCAGCAGCCAAGATTTGAGGGGCTCACCCCTCCACTTT.

The rearrangement links TRBV12-5 to TRBJ2-5, with 8 bases identical to TRBD1. The CDR3 has 14 amino acids. J gave up 5 bases and V 5 bases, and 7 bases lay outside the gene matches. Germline V lookup: CDR1 LGHNT, CDR2 FRNRAP. Written as DNA, the CDR3 is TGTGCTAGTGGTCGTTCAGGGGGCGGCGAGACCCAGTACTTC. Protein sequence: CASGRSGGGETQYF.

This clonotype was detected ten times or more. The DNA for the CDR3 is TGTGCCAGCAGCCCTGGACAGGCTAACTATGGCTACACCTTC. Translating gives CASSPGQANYGYTF. The chain recombines TRBV6-1 with TRBJ1-2; 7 bases agree with TRBD1. After removal of 6 bases from V and 0 bases from J, the junction contained 4 bases not matched to a gene. The CDR3 has 14 residues. Germline lookup yields CDR1 MNHNS and CDR2 SASEGT.

This clonotype occurred a few times. CDR3: CASSRPGRRYTGELFF. The CDR3, as DNA: TGTGCCAGTAGTAGACCGGGACGGAGATACACCGGGGAGCTGTTTTTT. The chain combines TRBV19 with TRBJ2-2; D might be TRBD1 or TRBD2, each matching 5 bases. The CDR3 is 16 residues long. The V end lost 4 bases, the J end lost 3 bases, and 15 bases lay between the germline ends. The germline gives CDR1 LNHDA, CDR2 SQIVND (reference sequence).

The V gene is TRBV28, the J gene TRBJ2-2, with 8 positions matching TRBD2. J gave up 5 bases and V 8 bases, and 16 bases lay outside the gene matches. The CDR3 consists of 17 residues. Germline CDR1 is MDHEN and CDR2 is SYDVKM. CDR3 region: CASGFSMVASGTGELFF. The CDR3 DNA reads as TGTGCCAGCGGATTTAGTATGGTGGCTAGCGGGACCGGGGAGCTGTTTTTT.

This clonotype was detected ten times or more. The gene calls are TRBV7-2 and TRBJ2-1; maybe TRBD2 (6 bases). CDR1 SGHTA and CDR2 FQGNSA come from the germline V gene. Trimming took 6 bases from V and 0 from J, leaving 12 bases between them. This CDR3 has 15 amino acids. The CDR3 loop reads CASRKAGISYNEQFF. In nucleotides, the CDR3 is TGTGCCAGCAGAAAAGCGGGTATCTCCTACAATGAGCAGTTCTTC.

The table lists this clonotype with many counts. The rearrangement links TRBV4-3 to TRBJ2-1, with no clear D. The CDR3 extends over 13 amino acids. V gave up 3 bases and J gave up 8 bases, with 11 bases separating them. Germline assignment: CDR1 LGHNA and CDR2 YSLEER. CDR3 nucleotides: TGCGCCAGCAGCCAGAGACGAGTCGATGAGCAGTTCTTC. Protein product: CASSQRRVDEQFF.

V and J are TRBV5-1 and TRBJ1-1, with TRBD1 identical over 11 bases. Germline CDR1 reads SGHRS; CDR2 reads YFSETQ. There are 16 residues in the CDR3. V was pared by 7 bases and J by 4 bases, with 12 bases of the junction left unmatched. CDR3 DNA sequence: TGCGCCAGCGACGCCGGGGACAGGGGGATTAGCACTGAAGCTTTCTTT. This codes for CASDAGDRGISTEAFF.

The table lists this clonotype with many counts. V and J are TRBV3-1 and TRBJ2-5; the D gene is possibly TRBD1 (5 bases). Germline CDR1 is LGHDT and CDR2 is YNNKEL (reference sequence). Trimming cost V 0 bases and J 0 bases, with 11 bases left between them. The CDR3 is 16 residues long. CDR3 bases: TGTGCCAGCAGCCAAGAGGCCAGGGCTTACCAAGAGACCCAGTACTTC. The encoded protein is CASSQEARAYQETQYF.

As concerns this clonotype: A read error is possible here, since a much larger clone lies one base away. This is likely a read error, given that the CDR3 carries no conserved phenylalanine or tryptophan at its end. V usage is TRBV30 and J usage is TRBJ2-3; D is uncertain. This CDR3 is built from 15 residues. Germline CDR1 GTSNPN, CDR2 SVGIG (reference sequence). V shed 4 bases and J shed 6 bases, with 20 bases lying between them. This CDR3 is CAWTYGRSGVDTQYI. The CDR3 nucleotides are TGTGCCTGGACCTACGGACGGTCGGGTGTGGATACGCAGTATATT.

This clonotype was observed a few times. The rearrangement links TRBV20-1 to TRBJ2-2; no reliable D call. Germline CDR1 is DFQATT and CDR2 is SNEGSKA (reference sequence). V was cut by 0 bases and J by 0 bases, with 8 bases left in between. This CDR3 contains 15 residues. The CDR3 here is CSARDARTNTGELFF. CDR3 sequence (DNA): TGCAGTGCTAGAGATGCCCGAACGAACACCGGGGAGCTGTTTTTT.

A few counts support this clonotype. This chain uses TRBV12-3 or TRBV12-4 with TRBJ1-2; D gene unclear. Trimming stripped 2 bases from V and 4 bases from J, with 2 bases between. CDR3 length: 11 amino acids. The CDR3 reads CASSLRYGYTF. CDR3 bases: TGTGCCAGCAGTTTACGCTATGGCTACACCTTC.

This clonotype has just a few counts. The V call is TRBV5-8, the J call TRBJ2-7; 7 positions agree with TRBD1. This CDR3 is 14 amino acids long. Germline V CDR1 and CDR2: SGHTS, YDEGEE. The junction had 7 bases not matched to a gene; V was cut back by 3 bases and J by 4 bases. The CDR3 loop is CASSSTGTSYEQYF. In DNA, the CDR3 is TGTGCCAGCAGCTCGACAGGGACGAGTTACGAGCAGTACTTC.

This clonotype was seen more than once but under ten times. The genes are TRBV18 and TRBJ2-3; maybe TRBD2 (5 bases). CDR1 KGHSH and CDR2 LQKENI come from the germline V gene. V lost 0 bases, J lost 3 bases, and 10 bases lay in between. The CDR3 runs to 15 residues. The CDR3 nucleotides are TGTGCCAGCTCACCACCGGGTACGGGAACAGATACGCAGTATTTT. It codes for CASSPPGTGTDTQYF.